Following are 18 T cell receptor beta chains from one sample sequenced in a study of blood T cell repertoires in COVID-19. Only in-frame clones appear in the TCRdb table, and some are missing; sequencing was by immunoSEQ multiplex PCR. There are about 190,000 clones in the sample; around 85% occur only once, and around 12% lies in the top ten. Sequencing was performed on peripheral blood. The receptor source for this set is a woman aged 50 to 60 with acute or convalescent COVID-19.

The V call is TRBV9, the J call TRBJ1-4, with 10 bases that match TRBD1. This CDR3 spans 13 amino acids. With 7 bases clipped from V and 14 bases from J, the junction kept 11 bases outside the gene matches. The germline gives CDR1 SGDLS, CDR2 YYNGEE. This CDR3 is CASSRTGGVKLFF. As DNA, the CDR3 is TGTGCCAGCTCTAGGACAGGGGGGGTCAAGCTGTTTTTT.

The chain links TRBV28 to TRBJ2-3, with D uncertain. V was shortened by 10 bases and J by 3 bases, with 14 bases between the two germline ends. This CDR3 contains 13 residues. Germline V gene data show CDR1 as MDHEN and CDR2 as SYDVKM. The CDR3 is CATLYPGTDTQYF. CDR3 in DNA: TGTGCCACGCTATATCCCGGGACAGATACGCAGTATTTT. The variable domain in full, with the rest retrieved from reference TRBV28 and TRBJ2-3, is DVKVTQSSRYLVKRTGEKVFLECVQDMDHENMFWYRQDPGLGLRLIYFSYDVKMKEKGDIPEGYSVSREKKERFSLILESASTNQTSMYLCATLYPGTDTQYFGPGTRLTVL.

This clone came up once. The chain is built from TRBV5-1 and TRBJ2-7; D perhaps matches TRBD1 (5 bases). The V gene lost 4 bases and the J gene lost 3 bases, with 20 bases spanning the gap. CDR3 length equals 16 residues. The germline V gene has CDR1 SGHRS and CDR2 YFSETQ. The CDR3 protein is CASSRGQDTAYYEQYF. The CDR3 region has the DNA TGCGCCAGCAGCAGAGGCCAGGACACCGCCTACTACGAGCAGTACTTC.

This chain connects TRBV27 to TRBJ1-1; a weak D match, TRBD1 (5 bases). The CDR3 extends over 18 amino acids. Deletions cut 6 bases from V and 1 base from J, with 24 bases between. Germline V lookup: CDR1 MNHEY, CDR2 SMNVEV (reference sequence). The CDR3 spells CASSRGTFAPLRNTEAFF. The CDR3 coding sequence is TGTGCCAGCAGCCGGGGGACTTTCGCCCCACTAAGGAACACTGAAGCTTTCTTT.

The chain combines TRBV2 with TRBJ2-5; maybe TRBD1 (6 bases). Germline V gene lookup returns CDR1 SNHLY and CDR2 FYNNEI. The CDR3 runs to 13 residues. Trimming cost V 7 bases and J 4 bases, with 13 bases left between them. CDR3 DNA sequence: TGTGCCAGCACACAGGGAATTAGAGAGACCCAGTACTTC. This sequence encodes CASTQGIRETQYF.

This rearrangement joins TRBV2 to TRBJ2-3, with a possible D match to TRBD1 (6 bases). The CDR3 has 13 amino acids. Germline V lookup: CDR1 SNHLY, CDR2 FYNNEI. V was shortened by 3 bases and J by 7 bases, with 11 bases between the two germline ends. The CDR3 loop is CASSELGTYTQYF. Written as DNA, the CDR3 is TGTGCCAGCAGTGAGCTAGGGACATATACGCAGTATTTT.

The CDR3 region has the DNA TGTGCCAGCAGTTACTGGGCCCGATCCTTATCTGAAGCTTTCTTT. Translation gives CASSYWARSLSEAFF. The chain uses TRBV2 and TRBJ1-1; no clear D. Germline V lookup: CDR1 SNHLY, CDR2 FYNNEI. CDR3 length: 15 residues. The ends were cut back, 5 bases at V and 6 bases at J, with 19 bases in the middle.

This chain joins TRBV6-2 or TRBV6-3 and TRBJ2-2, with a possible D match to TRBD2 (5 bases). The germline V gene has CDR1 MNHEY and CDR2 SVGEGT. CDR3 length: 15 amino acids. V dropped 5 bases and J dropped 4 bases, with 14 bases sitting between them. CDR3 residues: CASSGLPPGTGELFF. CDR3 coding DNA: TGTGCCAGCAGTGGACTCCCCCCGGGCACCGGGGAGCTGTTTTTT.

This clone appeared a few times. V is TRBV9 and J is TRBJ1-1; D might be TRBD1 (6 bases). V was shortened by 4 bases and J by 5 bases, with 15 bases between the two germline ends. Germline assignment: CDR1 SGDLS and CDR2 YYNGEE. The CDR3 is 14 residues long. This CDR3 is CASSRAWGQTEAFF. The CDR3 region has the DNA TGTGCCAGCAGCCGAGCCTGGGGGCAGACTGAAGCTTTCTTT.

The rearrangement uses TRBV10-3 and TRBJ1-6; 7 bases match TRBD1. The length of the CDR3 is 15 residues. V shed 6 bases and J 9 bases; nucleotides not matched to a gene: 11. Germline CDR1 reads ENHRY; CDR2 reads SYGVKD. The DNA of the CDR3 is TGTGCCATCAGGCAAACAGGGGAGGCCAGTTCACCCCTCCACTTT. Translating gives CAIRQTGEASSPLHF.

Regarding this clone: At the DNA level, this CDR3 is encoded by other sequences in the same sample as well. The V call is TRBV5-4, the J call TRBJ1-2; 9 nucleotides match TRBD1. The germline CDR1 and CDR2 sequences are SGHNT and YYREEE (reference sequence). This CDR3 spans 14 amino acids. Unmatched junction bases numbered 2, after V lost 0 bases and J lost 5 bases. CDR3 amino acids: CASSLGDRGYGYTF. For the CDR3, the DNA is TGTGCCAGCAGCTTGGGTGACAGGGGGTATGGCTACACCTTC.

This clone was counted once. The V and J genes are TRBV10-2 and TRBJ2-2; 12 bases line up with TRBD2. The germline gives CDR1 WSHSY, CDR2 SAAADI. This CDR3 comprises 16 residues. Trimming at V came to 6 bases and at J to 7 bases, leaving 9 bases not matched to a gene. CDR3 nucleotides: TGCGCCAGCAGCGTCCTAGCGGGGGGGCAAAGCGGGGAGCTGTTTTTT. This sequence encodes CASSVLAGGQSGELFF.

This clone turned up a few times. The J gene is TRBJ2-7, the V gene TRBV19; 9 nucleotides line up with TRBD1. Germline assignment: CDR1 LNHDA and CDR2 SQIVND (reference sequence). This CDR3 has 16 amino acids. Trimming cost V 0 bases and J 4 bases; bases outside gene matches: 7. In DNA form, the CDR3 reads TGTGCCAGTAGTATAGATTACGGGACAGGGTTTTACGAGCAGTACTTC. The encoded protein is CASSIDYGTGFYEQYF.

The chain combines TRBV6-5 with TRBJ2-7; 10 bases map to TRBD1. The V and J ends lost 4 bases and 3 bases, in that order; junction bases with no gene match: 6. The CDR3 length is 15 residues. Germline V gene data show CDR1 as MNHEY and CDR2 as SVGAGI. The CDR3 coding sequence is TGTGCCAGCAGTTCAGACAGGGGGCTTAGCTACGAGCAGTACTTC. Its protein is CASSSDRGLSYEQYF.

The chain employs TRBV9 and TRBJ1-5; D gene unclear. The CDR3 extends over 15 amino acids. The V and J ends lost 4 bases and 7 bases respectively, with 18 bases between them. Germline V gives CDR1 SGDLS, CDR2 YYNGEE. CDR3 in DNA: TGTGCCAGCAGCCCCTCCGGTGACCCGGGGCAGCCCCAGCATTTT. Its protein is CASSPSGDPGQPQHF.

This rearrangement joins TRBV5-4 to TRBJ2-3; a weak D match, TRBD2 (6 bases). The germline CDR1 and CDR2 sequences are SGHNT and YYREEE (reference sequence). Trimming shortened V by 0 bases and J by 1 base, and 9 bases separated the two germline ends. The CDR3 runs to 15 residues. CDR3 protein: CASSLAGGGTDTQYF. DNA for the CDR3: TGTGCCAGCAGCTTGGCCGGGGGAGGCACAGATACGCAGTATTTT.

The chain is built from TRBV6-2 or TRBV6-3 and TRBJ2-5; TRBD1 matches at 8 bases. Unmatched junction bases numbered 10, after V lost 2 bases and J lost 5 bases. Germline V lookup: CDR1 MNHEY, CDR2 SVGEGT. The CDR3 has 16 residues. CDR3 protein: CASSYGPGGAVETQYF. In DNA, the CDR3 is TGTGCCAGCAGTTACGGTCCAGGGGGCGCGGTGGAGACCCAGTACTTC.

The chain combines TRBV3-1 (or the pseudogene TRBV3-2) with TRBJ1-2; TRBD1 is a possible D gene (5 bases). Germline V gene sequence: CDR1 LGHDT, CDR2 YNNKEL (reference sequence). This CDR3 contains 17 residues. The ends were cut back, 1 base at V and 3 bases at J, with 18 bases in the middle. The CDR3 nucleotides read TGTGCCAGCAGCCAAGTGGCCGCGGGGGGTTGGGACTATGGCTACACCTTC. This codes for CASSQVAAGGWDYGYTF.